This T cell receptor beta chain was sequenced in a study of lymphopenia after photon versus proton radiotherapy. Whole-study findings and limits: Relative stability marked proton patients; photon patients lost diversity and naive cells. Better survival with proton therapy was suggested as possible, not demonstrated.

This clone has only one observation. Antigen unknown. Germline CDR1 and CDR2: KGHSH and LQKENI. J gave up 6 bases and V 3 bases, and 9 bases lay outside the gene matches. The CDR3 covers 16 residues. Assay: immunoSEQ multiplex PCR; the TCRdb copy retains only in-frame clones and omits some. The sample carries more than 45,000 clones, approximately 84% recorded once. The V gene is TRBV18, the J gene TRBJ2-2, with TRBD1 matching over 8 bases. The material was peripheral blood, obtained from a patient treated with proton-based radiotherapy. The sequence came from a man aged 55-75 years with pancreatic cancer. CDR3 sequence (DNA): TGTGCCAGCTCACCGGGACAGGTCCGTAGGGCCGGGGAGCTGTTTTTT. This encodes CASSPGQVRRAGELFF.